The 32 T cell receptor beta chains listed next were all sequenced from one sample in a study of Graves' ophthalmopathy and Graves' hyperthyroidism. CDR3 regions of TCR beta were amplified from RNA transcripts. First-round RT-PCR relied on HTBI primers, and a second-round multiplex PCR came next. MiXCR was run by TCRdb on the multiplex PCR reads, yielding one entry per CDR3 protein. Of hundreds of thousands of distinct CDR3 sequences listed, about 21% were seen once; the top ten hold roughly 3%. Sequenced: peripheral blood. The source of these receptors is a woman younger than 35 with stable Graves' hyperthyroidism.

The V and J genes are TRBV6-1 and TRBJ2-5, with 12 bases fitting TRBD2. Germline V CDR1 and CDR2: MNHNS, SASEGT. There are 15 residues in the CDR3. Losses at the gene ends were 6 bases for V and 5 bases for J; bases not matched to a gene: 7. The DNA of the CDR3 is TGTGCCAGCAGCAGGGCTAGCGGGGGGGCGGAGACCCAGTACTTC. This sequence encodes CASSRASGGAETQYF.

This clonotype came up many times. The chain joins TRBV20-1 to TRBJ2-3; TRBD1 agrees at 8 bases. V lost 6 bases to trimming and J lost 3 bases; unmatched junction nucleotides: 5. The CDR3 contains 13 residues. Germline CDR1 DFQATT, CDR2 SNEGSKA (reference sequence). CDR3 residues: CSANGQGTDTQYF. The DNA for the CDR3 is TGCAGTGCCAATGGACAGGGAACAGATACGCAGTATTTT.

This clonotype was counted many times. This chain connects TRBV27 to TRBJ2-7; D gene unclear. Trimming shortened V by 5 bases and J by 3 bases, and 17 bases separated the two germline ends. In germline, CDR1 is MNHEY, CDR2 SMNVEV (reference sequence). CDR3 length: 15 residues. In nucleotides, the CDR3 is TGTGCCAGCAGTGTCGACAACTTCCGATACTACGAGCAGTACTTC. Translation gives CASSVDNFRYYEQYF.

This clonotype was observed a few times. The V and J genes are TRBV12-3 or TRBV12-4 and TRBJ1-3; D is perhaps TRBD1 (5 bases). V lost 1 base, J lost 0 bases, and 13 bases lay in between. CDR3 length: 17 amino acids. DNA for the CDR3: TGTGCCAGCAGTTTAGTTCAGGGTCCCAGCTCTGGAAACACCATATATTTT. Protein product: CASSLVQGPSSGNTIYF.

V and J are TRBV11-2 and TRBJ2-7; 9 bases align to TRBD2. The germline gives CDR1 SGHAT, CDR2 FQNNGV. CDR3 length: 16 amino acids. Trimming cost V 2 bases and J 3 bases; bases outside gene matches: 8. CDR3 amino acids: CASSLTPGLALYEQYF. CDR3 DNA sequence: TGTGCCAGCAGCTTAACACCGGGACTAGCTCTCTACGAGCAGTACTTC. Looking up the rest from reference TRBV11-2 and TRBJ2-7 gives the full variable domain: EAGVAQSPRYKIIEKRQSVAFWCNPISGHATLYWYQQILGQGPKLLIQFQNNGVVDDSQLPKDRFSAERLKGVDSTLKIQPAKLEDSAVYLCASSLTPGLALYEQYFGPGTRLTVT.

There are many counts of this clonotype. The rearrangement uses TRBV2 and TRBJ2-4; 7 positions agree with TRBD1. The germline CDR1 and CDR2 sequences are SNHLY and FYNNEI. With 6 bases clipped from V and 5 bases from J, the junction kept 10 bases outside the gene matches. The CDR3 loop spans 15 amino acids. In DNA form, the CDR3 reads TGTGCCAGCAGAGGAGACAGGGATGTAGAAAACATTCAGTACTTC. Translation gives CASRGDRDVENIQYF. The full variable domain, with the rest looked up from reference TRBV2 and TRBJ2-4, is EPEVTQTPSHQVTQMGQEVILRCVPISNHLYFYWYRQILGQKVEFLVSFYNNEISEKSEIFDDQFSVERPDGSNFTLKIRSTKLEDSAMYFCASRGDRDVENIQYFGAGTRLSVL.

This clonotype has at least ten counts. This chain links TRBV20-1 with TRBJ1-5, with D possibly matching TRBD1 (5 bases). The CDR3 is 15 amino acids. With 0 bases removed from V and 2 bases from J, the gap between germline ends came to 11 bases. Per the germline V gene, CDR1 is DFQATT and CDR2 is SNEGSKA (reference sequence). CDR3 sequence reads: CSARDLRGGNQPQHF. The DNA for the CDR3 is TGCAGTGCTAGAGATCTGCGGGGGGGCAATCAGCCCCAGCATTTT.

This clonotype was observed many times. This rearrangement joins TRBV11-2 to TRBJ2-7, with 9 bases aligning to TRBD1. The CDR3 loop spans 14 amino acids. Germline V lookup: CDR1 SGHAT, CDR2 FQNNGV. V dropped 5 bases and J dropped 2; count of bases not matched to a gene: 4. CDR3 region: CASSPDRGTYEQYF. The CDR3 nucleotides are TGTGCCAGCAGCCCGGACAGGGGAACCTACGAGCAGTACTTC.

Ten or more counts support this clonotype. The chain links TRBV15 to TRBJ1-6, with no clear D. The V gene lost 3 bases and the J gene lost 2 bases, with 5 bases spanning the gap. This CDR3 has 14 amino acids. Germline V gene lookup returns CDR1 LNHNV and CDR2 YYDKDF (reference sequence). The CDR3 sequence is CATSSLTYNSPLHF. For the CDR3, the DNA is TGTGCCACCAGCAGTTTGACCTATAATTCACCCCTCCACTTT.

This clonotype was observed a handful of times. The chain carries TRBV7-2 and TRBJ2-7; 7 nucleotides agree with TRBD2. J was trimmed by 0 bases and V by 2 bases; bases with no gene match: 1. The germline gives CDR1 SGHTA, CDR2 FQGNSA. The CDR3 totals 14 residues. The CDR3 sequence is CASSLLADSYEQYF. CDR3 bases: TGTGCCAGCAGCTTACTAGCGGACTCCTACGAGCAGTACTTC.

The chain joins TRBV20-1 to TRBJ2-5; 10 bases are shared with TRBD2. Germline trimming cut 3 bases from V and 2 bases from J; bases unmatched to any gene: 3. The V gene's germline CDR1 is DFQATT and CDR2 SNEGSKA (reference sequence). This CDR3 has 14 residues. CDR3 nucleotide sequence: TGCAGTGCTAGGAGCGGGGGGGGACAAGAGACCCAGTACTTC. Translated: CSARSGGGQETQYF.

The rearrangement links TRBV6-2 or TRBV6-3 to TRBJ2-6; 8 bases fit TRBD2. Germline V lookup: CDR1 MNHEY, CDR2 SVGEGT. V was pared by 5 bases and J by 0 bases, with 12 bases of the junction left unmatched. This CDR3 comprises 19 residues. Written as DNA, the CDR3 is TGTGCCAGCAGTCACAGACGGGGGGGCCTAGGCTCTGGGGCCAACGTCCTGACTTTC. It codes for CASSHRRGGLGSGANVLTF.

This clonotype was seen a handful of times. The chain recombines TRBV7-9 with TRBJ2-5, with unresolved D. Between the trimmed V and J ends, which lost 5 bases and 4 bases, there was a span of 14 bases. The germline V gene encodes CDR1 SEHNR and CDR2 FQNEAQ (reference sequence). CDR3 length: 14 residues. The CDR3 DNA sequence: TGTGCCAGCAGCCCCTACGACCGTTTAGAGACCCAGTACTTC. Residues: CASSPYDRLETQYF.

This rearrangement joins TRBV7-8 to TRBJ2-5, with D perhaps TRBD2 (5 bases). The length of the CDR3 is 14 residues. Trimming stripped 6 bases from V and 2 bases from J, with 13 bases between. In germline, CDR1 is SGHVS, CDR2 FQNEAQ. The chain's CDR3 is CASSSYSGQETQYF. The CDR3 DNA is TGTGCCAGCAGTTCTTACAGCGGTCAAGAGACCCAGTACTTC.

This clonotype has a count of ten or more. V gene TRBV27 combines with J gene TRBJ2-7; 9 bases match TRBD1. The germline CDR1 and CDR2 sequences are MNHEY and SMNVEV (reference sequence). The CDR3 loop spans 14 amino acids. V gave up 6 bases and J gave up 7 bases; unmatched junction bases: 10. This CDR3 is CASSLGQGRREQYF. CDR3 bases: TGTGCCAGCAGCCTCGGACAGGGGCGAAGGGAGCAGTACTTC.

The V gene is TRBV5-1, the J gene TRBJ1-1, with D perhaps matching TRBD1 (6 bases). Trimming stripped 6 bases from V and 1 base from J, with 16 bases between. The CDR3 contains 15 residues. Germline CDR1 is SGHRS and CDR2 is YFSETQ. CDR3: CASTATGKTNTEAFF. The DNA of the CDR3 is TGCGCCAGCACCGCCACAGGGAAAACGAACACTGAAGCTTTCTTT.

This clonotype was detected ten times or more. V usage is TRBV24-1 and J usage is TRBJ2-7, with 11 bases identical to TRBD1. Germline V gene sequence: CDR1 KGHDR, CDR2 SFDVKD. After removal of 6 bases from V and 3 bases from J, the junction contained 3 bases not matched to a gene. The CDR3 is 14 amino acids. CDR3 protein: CATSTGTGGYEQYF. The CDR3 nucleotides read TGTGCCACCAGTACGGGGACAGGGGGCTACGAGCAGTACTTC.

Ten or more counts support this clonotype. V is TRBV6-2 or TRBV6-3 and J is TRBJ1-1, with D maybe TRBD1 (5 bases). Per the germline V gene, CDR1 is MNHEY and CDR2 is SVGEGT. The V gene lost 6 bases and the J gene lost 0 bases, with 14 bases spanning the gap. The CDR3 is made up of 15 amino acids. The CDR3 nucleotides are TGTGCCAGCAGCTCACGAGCAGGGTTGAACACTGAAGCTTTCTTT. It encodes CASSSRAGLNTEAFF.

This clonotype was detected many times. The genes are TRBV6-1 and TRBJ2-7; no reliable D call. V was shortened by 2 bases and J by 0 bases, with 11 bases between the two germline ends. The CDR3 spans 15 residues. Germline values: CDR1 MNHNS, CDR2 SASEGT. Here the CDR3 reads CASSEYLSSSYEQYF. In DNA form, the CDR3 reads TGTGCCAGCAGTGAATACCTAAGTAGCTCCTACGAGCAGTACTTC.

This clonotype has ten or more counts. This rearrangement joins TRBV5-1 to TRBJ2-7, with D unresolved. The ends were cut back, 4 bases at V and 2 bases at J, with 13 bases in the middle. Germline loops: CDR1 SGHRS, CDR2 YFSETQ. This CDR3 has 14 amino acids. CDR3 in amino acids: CASSDVSGAYEQYF. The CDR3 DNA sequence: TGCGCCAGCAGCGACGTCTCCGGCGCCTACGAGCAGTACTTC.

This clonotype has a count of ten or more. The CDR3 loop reads CASSSGLGTQYF. The CDR3 bases are TGTGCCAGCAGTTCGGGGTTGGGGACCCAGTACTTC. This chain connects TRBV28 to TRBJ2-5; perhaps TRBD2 as D (5 bases). Germline CDR1 and CDR2: MDHEN and SYDVKM. Trimming shortened V by 4 bases and J by 7 bases, and 10 bases separated the two germline ends. The CDR3 is 12 amino acids.

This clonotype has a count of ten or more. CDR3 loop: CASSSDSGRAIRNTGELFF. The CDR3 DNA reads as TGTGCCAGCAGTTCAGATAGCGGGAGGGCCATCAGGAACACCGGGGAGCTGTTTTTT. The chain is built from TRBV12-3 or TRBV12-4 and TRBJ2-2; 11 bases fit TRBD2. V trimming: 4 bases; J trimming: 1 base; junction bases outside the gene matches: 11. CDR3 length: 19 residues.

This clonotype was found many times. CDR3 protein: CASSNHSFIYSNQPQHF. Here the CDR3 DNA reads TGTGCCAGCAGTAATCACTCGTTCATTTATAGCAATCAGCCCCAGCATTTT. V gene TRBV6-4 combines with J gene TRBJ1-5; no clear D. Germline values: CDR1 MRHNA, CDR2 SNTAGT. Between the trimmed V and J ends, which lost 5 bases and 0 bases, there was a span of 17 bases. This CDR3 region has 17 residues.

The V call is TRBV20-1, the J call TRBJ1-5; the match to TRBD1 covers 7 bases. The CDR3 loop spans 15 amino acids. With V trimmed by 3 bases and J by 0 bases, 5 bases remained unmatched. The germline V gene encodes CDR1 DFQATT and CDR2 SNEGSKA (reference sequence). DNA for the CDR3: TGCAGTGCTAGTGTAGGGGGCGGTAGCAATCAGCCCCAGCATTTT. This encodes CSASVGGGSNQPQHF.

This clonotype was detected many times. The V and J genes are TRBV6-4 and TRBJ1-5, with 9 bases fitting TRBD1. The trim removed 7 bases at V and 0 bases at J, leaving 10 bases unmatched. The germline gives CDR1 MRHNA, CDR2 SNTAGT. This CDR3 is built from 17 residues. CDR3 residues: CASNPTGTGLSNQPQHF. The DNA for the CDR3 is TGTGCCAGCAACCCAACCGGGACAGGGCTTAGCAATCAGCCCCAGCATTTT.

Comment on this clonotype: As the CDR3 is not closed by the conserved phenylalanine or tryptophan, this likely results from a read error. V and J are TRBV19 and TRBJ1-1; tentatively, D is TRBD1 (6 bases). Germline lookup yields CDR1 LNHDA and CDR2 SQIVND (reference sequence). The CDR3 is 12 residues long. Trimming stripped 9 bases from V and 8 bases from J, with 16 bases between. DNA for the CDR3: TGTGCCAGCAGTCCTGGGACACCCGAAGCTTTCTAT. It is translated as CASSPGTPEAFY.

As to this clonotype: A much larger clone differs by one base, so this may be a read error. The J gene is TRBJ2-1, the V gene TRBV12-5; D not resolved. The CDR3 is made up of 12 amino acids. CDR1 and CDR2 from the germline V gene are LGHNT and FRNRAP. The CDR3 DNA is TGTGCTAGCAAGGCTGATTACAATGAGAAGTTCTTC. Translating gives CASKADYNEKFF.

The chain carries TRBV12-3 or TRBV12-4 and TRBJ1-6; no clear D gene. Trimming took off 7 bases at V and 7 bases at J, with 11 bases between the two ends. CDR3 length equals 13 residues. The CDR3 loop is CASNTGVNSPLHF. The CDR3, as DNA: TGTGCCAGCAACACCGGGGTGAATTCACCCCTCCACTTT.

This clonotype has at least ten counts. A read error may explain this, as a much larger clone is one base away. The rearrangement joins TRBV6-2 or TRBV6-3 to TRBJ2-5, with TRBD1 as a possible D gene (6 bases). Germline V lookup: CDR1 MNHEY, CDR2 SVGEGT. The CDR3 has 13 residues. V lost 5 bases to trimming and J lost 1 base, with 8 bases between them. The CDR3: CASSRQVQETQYF. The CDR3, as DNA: TGTGCCAGCAGTCGACAGGTCCAAGAGACCCAGTACTTC.

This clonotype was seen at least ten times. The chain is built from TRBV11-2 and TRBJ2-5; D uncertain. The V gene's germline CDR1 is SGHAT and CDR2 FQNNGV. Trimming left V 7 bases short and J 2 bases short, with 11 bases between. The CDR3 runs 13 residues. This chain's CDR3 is CASTQTLQETQYF. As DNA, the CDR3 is TGTGCCAGCACCCAAACCTTACAAGAGACCCAGTACTTC. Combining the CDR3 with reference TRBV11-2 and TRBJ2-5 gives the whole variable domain EAGVAQSPRYKIIEKRQSVAFWCNPISGHATLYWYQQILGQGPKLLIQFQNNGVVDDSQLPKDRFSAERLKGVDSTLKIQPAKLEDSAVYLCASTQTLQETQYFGPGTRLLVL.

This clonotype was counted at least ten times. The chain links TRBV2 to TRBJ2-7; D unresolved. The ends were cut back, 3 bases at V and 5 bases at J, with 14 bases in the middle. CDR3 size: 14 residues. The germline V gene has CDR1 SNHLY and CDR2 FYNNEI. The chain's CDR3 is CASSDTLFAHEQYF. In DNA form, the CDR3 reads TGTGCCAGCAGTGACACCCTTTTCGCCCACGAGCAGTACTTC.

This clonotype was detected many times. The CDR3 region is CSATGTSGRVGYEQYF. CDR3 nucleotide sequence: TGCAGTGCTACCGGGACTAGCGGGAGGGTAGGTTACGAGCAGTACTTC. The rearrangement links TRBV20-1 to TRBJ2-7; 16 positions match TRBD2. The CDR3 runs to 16 residues. J gave up 4 bases and V 4 bases, and 7 bases lay outside the gene matches. Germline loops: CDR1 DFQATT, CDR2 SNEGSKA (reference sequence).